One and the same sample provided the 20 T cell receptor beta chains below, sequenced in a study of T-cell reconstitution after alpha-beta-depleted transplantation in children. Study conclusions and caveats: Diversity and T-cell counts at one year after transplant derived mostly from new T cells.

No cognate antigen is known for these TCRs. The TCRbeta library incorporated unique molecular identifiers. TCRdb analysed the PCR reads with MiXCR anew, one entry per CDR3 protein. The sample lists about 300,000 distinct CDR3 sequences, 7.5% to 9% occurring once. The specimen was peripheral blood, collected 360 days after TCRalphabeta/CD19-depleted stem cell transplant. The receptors stem from a female patient between 2 and 15 years old who had a stem cell transplant for Fanconi anemia, so the T cells may come from the graft donor.

This clonotype was observed many times. This rearrangement joins TRBV15 to TRBJ2-7; 12 bases fit TRBD2. This CDR3 comprises 17 residues. V lost 0 bases to trimming and J lost 6 bases; unmatched junction nucleotides: 9. Germline CDR1 is LNHNV and CDR2 is YYDKDF (reference sequence). The chain's CDR3 is CATSRDSTPSGGGEQYF. The CDR3, as DNA: TGTGCCACCAGCAGAGATTCAACGCCTAGCGGGGGGGGCGAGCAGTACTTC.

The CDR3 spells CASSQDSPGTSGRAEGQETQYF. The CDR3 DNA reads as TGCGCCAGCAGCCAAGATTCGCCCGGGACTAGCGGGAGGGCCGAAGGCCAAGAGACCCAGTACTTC. The chain has TRBV4-1 and TRBJ2-5, with TRBD2 identical over 16 bases. The V gene's germline CDR1 is MGHRA and CDR2 YSYEKL. The J segment lost 1 base and the V segment lost 0 bases, leaving 14 bases of the junction unmatched. The CDR3 totals 22 residues.

This clonotype occurred a few times. CDR3 region: CASSFGALETQYF. The CDR3 DNA reads as TGCGCCAGCAGCTTTGGGGCTCTGGAGACCCAGTACTTC. V and J are TRBV5-1 and TRBJ2-5; D perhaps matches TRBD1 (5 bases). This CDR3 is 13 amino acids long. The ends were cut back, 2 bases at V and 5 bases at J, with 10 bases in the middle. Germline CDR1 SGHRS, CDR2 YFSETQ.

This clonotype has a count of ten or more. This rearrangement joins TRBV20-1 to TRBJ2-5; D gene ambiguous. The CDR3 has 13 amino acids. Trimming shortened V by 2 bases and J by 1 base, and 8 bases separated the two germline ends. Germline CDR1 reads DFQATT; CDR2 reads SNEGSKA (reference sequence). CDR3 protein: CSARTTIQETQYF. The CDR3 DNA reads TGCAGTGCTAGAACCACTATCCAAGAGACCCAGTACTTC.

This clonotype showed up many times. The chain uses TRBV11-2 and TRBJ1-2; tentatively, D is TRBD1 (5 bases). The CDR3 covers 12 residues. V dropped 5 bases and J dropped 13 bases, with 17 bases sitting between them. Germline V CDR1 and CDR2: SGHAT, FQNNGV. CDR3 loop: CASSPGTDIFTF. CDR3 DNA sequence: TGTGCCAGCAGCCCCGGGACGGATATTTTCACCTTC.

This clonotype was picked up many times. In nucleotides, the CDR3 is TGCGCCAGCAGCCAAGGGACAGGGGAGACCGGGGAGCTGTTTTTT. Protein product: CASSQGTGETGELFF. The V call is TRBV4-3, the J call TRBJ2-2; 9 bases agree with TRBD1. Germline V CDR1 and CDR2: LGHNA, YSLEER. After removal of 1 base from V and 5 bases from J, the junction contained 2 bases not matched to a gene. This CDR3 is 15 amino acids long.

The chain is built from TRBV28 and TRBJ1-2; perhaps TRBD1 as D (6 bases). Germline V lookup: CDR1 MDHEN, CDR2 SYDVKM. V was trimmed by 4 bases and J by 1 base, leaving 16 bases between them. This CDR3 contains 16 residues. CDR3 amino acids: CASSSAPGTFNYGYTF. DNA for the CDR3: TGTGCCAGCAGTTCCGCGCCCGGGACATTTAACTATGGCTACACCTTC.

This clonotype appeared many times. The CDR3 sequence is CASRWNTEAFF. DNA of the CDR3: TGTGCCAGCAGATGGAACACTGAAGCTTTCTTT. The gene calls are TRBV28 and TRBJ1-1; D remains unclear. Germline CDR1 MDHEN, CDR2 SYDVKM. The V gene lost 6 bases and the J gene lost 1 base, with 3 bases spanning the gap. The CDR3 totals 11 residues. The full variable domain, rest sourced from reference TRBV28 and TRBJ1-1, is DVKVTQSSRYLVKRTGEKVFLECVQDMDHENMFWYRQDPGLGLRLIYFSYDVKMKEKGDIPEGYSVSREKKERFSLILESASTNQTSMYLCASRWNTEAFFGQGTRLTVV.

V and J are TRBV2 and TRBJ2-5, with TRBD2 matching over 7 bases. Trimming cost V 7 bases and J 5 bases; bases outside gene matches: 10. The CDR3 runs 14 residues. The V gene's germline CDR1 is SNHLY and CDR2 FYNNEI. The CDR3 bases are TGTGCCAGCAACGGAAGGATGGGAGGGGAGACCCAGTACTTC. Translating it yields CASNGRMGGETQYF. Variable domain in full (rest from reference TRBV2 and TRBJ2-5): EPEVTQTPSHQVTQMGQEVILRCVPISNHLYFYWYRQILGQKVEFLVSFYNNEISEKSEIFDDQFSVERPDGSNFTLKIRSTKLEDSAMYFCASNGRMGGETQYFGPGTRLLVL.

The table lists this clonotype with many counts. The chain has TRBV15 and TRBJ2-3; 9 positions agree with TRBD2. The CDR3 runs 14 residues. Trimming removed 5 bases from V and 5 bases from J; junction bases left unmatched: 5. Per the germline V gene, CDR1 is LNHNV and CDR2 is YYDKDF (reference sequence). The CDR3 here is CATSGLASGDTQYF. DNA of the CDR3: TGTGCCACCAGCGGACTAGCGTCGGGAGATACGCAGTATTTT.

Ten or more counts support this clonotype. The V gene is TRBV12-3 or TRBV12-4, the J gene TRBJ1-5; D is unclear. There are 12 residues in the CDR3. V was pared by 1 base and J by 7 bases, with 5 bases between. The CDR3 protein is CASSLGFQPQHF. CDR3 in DNA: TGTGCCAGCAGTTTAGGGTTCCAGCCCCAGCATTTT.

The V call is TRBV19, the J call TRBJ1-1; weak D call: TRBD1 (5 bases). This CDR3 comprises 13 residues. Germline assignment: CDR1 LNHDA and CDR2 SQIVND (reference sequence). The V end was cut by 4 bases, the J end by 4 bases, with 10 bases between. The CDR3 coding sequence is TGTGCCAGTAGTACCGCGGGGGGCACTGAAGCTTTCTTT. This codes for CASSTAGGTEAFF.

The sample holds many counts of this clonotype. This chain joins TRBV29-1 and TRBJ1-5; D perhaps matches TRBD1 (5 bases). Germline CDR1 reads SQVTM; CDR2 reads ANQGSEA. The CDR3 consists of 13 residues. The V and J ends lost 5 bases and 4 bases respectively, with 12 bases between them. In nucleotides, the CDR3 is TGCAGCGTTAACCGACAGAAGAATCAGCCCCAGCATTTT. Translated, it gives CSVNRQKNQPQHF.

The chain has TRBV20-1 and TRBJ1-6, with a weak D call TRBD1 (5 bases). The V gene's germline CDR1 is DFQATT and CDR2 SNEGSKA (reference sequence). Trimming shortened V by 0 bases and J by 0 bases, and 9 bases separated the two germline ends. The CDR3 is made up of 16 amino acids. CDR3 residues: CSARDREGSYNSPLHF. In nucleotides, the CDR3 is TGCAGTGCTAGAGACAGGGAGGGCTCCTATAATTCACCCCTCCACTTT.

This clonotype was counted at least ten times. The gene calls are TRBV6-5 and TRBJ2-5; TRBD2 might be the D (5 bases). CDR3 length: 14 residues. CDR1 is MNHEY and CDR2 is SVGAGI in the germline V gene. V lost 1 base, J lost 5 bases, and 11 bases lay in between. Here the CDR3 DNA reads TGTGCCAGCAGTTACTGGGTGGAGGTGGAGACCCAGTACTTC. It specifies CASSYWVEVETQYF.

The chain joins TRBV6-2 or TRBV6-3 to TRBJ2-2; 13 bases align to TRBD2. The V gene end was trimmed by 5 bases and the J gene end by 8 bases; junction bases not matched to a gene: 5. The CDR3 is made up of 15 amino acids. Germline values: CDR1 MNHEY, CDR2 SVGEGT. CDR3 DNA sequence: TGTGCCAGCAGTCGACTAGCGGGGGGTTCGGGGGAGCTGTTTTTT. Amino acids: CASSRLAGGSGELFF.

This clonotype was observed a few times. This chain uses TRBV18 with TRBJ2-1; 14 bases align to TRBD2. The CDR3 totals 17 residues. V lost 6 bases and J lost 4; bases outside the gene matches: 8. Germline values: CDR1 KGHSH, CDR2 LQKENI. The CDR3 region has the DNA TGTGCCAGCTCGACTAGCGGGGGGGCCCAACTTTACAATGAGCAGTTCTTC. Protein: CASSTSGGAQLYNEQFF.

In its sample, this clonotype was seen many times. The rearrangement uses TRBV4-3 and TRBJ1-2; D may be TRBD1 (6 bases). Germline V gene sequence: CDR1 LGHNA, CDR2 YSLEER. The CDR3 is made up of 15 amino acids. Trimming took off 0 bases at V and 2 bases at J, with 10 bases between the two ends. CDR3 loop: CASSQEGQGNYGYTF. As DNA, the CDR3 is TGCGCCAGCAGCCAAGAGGGGCAGGGGAACTATGGCTACACCTTC.

In its sample, this clonotype was seen many times. This sequence joins TRBV7-3 and TRBJ1-1, with D possibly matching TRBD1 (5 bases). V lost 6 bases and J 5 bases, leaving 13 bases between the germline ends. CDR3 size: 13 residues. The germline V gene has CDR1 SGHTA and CDR2 FQGTGA. The CDR3 spells CASSMEGHTEAFF. CDR3 DNA: TGTGCCAGCAGTATGGAGGGGCATACTGAAGCTTTCTTT.

This clonotype was seen a handful of times. V and J are TRBV7-3 and TRBJ2-3; TRBD2 agrees at 11 bases. Germline CDR1 is SGHTA and CDR2 is FQGTGA. This CDR3 spans 15 amino acids. With V trimmed by 3 bases and J by 5 bases, 4 bases remained unmatched. The CDR3 sequence: CASSFSGGAVDTQYF. CDR3 in DNA: TGTGCCAGCAGCTTTAGCGGGGGGGCGGTAGATACGCAGTATTTT.